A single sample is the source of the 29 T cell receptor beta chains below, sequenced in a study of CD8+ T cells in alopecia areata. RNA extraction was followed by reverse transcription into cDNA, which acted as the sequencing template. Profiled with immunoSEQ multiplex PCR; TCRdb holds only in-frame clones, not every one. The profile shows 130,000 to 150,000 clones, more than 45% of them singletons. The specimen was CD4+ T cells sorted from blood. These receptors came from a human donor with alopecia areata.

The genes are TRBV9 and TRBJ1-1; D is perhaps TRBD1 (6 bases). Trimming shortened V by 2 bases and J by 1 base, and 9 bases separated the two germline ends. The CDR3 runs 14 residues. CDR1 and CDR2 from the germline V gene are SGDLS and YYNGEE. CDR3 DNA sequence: TGTGCCAGCAGCGTCGGACAGCCGAACACTGAAGCTTTCTTT. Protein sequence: CASSVGQPNTEAFF.

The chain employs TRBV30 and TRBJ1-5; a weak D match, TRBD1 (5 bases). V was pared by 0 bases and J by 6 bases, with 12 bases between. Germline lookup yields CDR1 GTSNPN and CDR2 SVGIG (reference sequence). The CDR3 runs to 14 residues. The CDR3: CAWSVRAGSQPQHF. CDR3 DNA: TGTGCCTGGAGTGTCCGGGCAGGGAGTCAGCCCCAGCATTTT.

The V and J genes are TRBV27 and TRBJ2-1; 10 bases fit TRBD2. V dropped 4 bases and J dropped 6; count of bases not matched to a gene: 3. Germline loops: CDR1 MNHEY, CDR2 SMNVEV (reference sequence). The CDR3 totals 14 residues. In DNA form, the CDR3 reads TGTGCCAGCAGTTGGACTAGCGGCGGCAATGAGCAGTTCTTC. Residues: CASSWTSGGNEQFF.

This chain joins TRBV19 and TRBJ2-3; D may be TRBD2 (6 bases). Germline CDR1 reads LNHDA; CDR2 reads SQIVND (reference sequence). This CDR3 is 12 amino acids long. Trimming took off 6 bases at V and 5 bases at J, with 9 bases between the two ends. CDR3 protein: CASSEAGDTQYF. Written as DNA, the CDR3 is TGTGCCAGTAGCGAAGCGGGAGATACGCAGTATTTT.

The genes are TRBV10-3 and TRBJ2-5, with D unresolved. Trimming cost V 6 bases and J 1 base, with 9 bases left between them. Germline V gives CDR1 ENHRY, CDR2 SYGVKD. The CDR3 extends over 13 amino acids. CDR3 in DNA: TGTGCCATCAGAACCCAGCCCCAAGAGACCCAGTACTTC. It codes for CAIRTQPQETQYF.

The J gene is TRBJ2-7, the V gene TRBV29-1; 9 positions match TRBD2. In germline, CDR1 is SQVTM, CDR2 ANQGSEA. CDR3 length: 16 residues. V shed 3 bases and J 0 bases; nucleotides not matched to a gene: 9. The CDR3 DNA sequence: TGCAGCGTTGATCCGCTAGCGGGAAACTTCTCCTACGAGCAGTACTTC. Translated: CSVDPLAGNFSYEQYF.

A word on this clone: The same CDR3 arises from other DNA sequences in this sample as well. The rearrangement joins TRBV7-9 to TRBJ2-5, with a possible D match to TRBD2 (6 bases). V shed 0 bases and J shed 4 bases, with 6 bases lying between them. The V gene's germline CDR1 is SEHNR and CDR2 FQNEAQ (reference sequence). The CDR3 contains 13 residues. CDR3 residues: CASSLAGGETQYF. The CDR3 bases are TGTGCCAGCAGCTTAGCCGGGGGAGAGACCCAGTACTTC.

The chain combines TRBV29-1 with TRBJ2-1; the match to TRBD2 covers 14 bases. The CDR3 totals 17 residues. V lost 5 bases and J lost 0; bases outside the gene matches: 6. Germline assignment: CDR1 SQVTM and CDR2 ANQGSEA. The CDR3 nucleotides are TGCAGCGTTCGGACTAGCGGGAGGTCGAGCTCCTACAATGAGCAGTTCTTC. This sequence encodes CSVRTSGRSSSYNEQFF.

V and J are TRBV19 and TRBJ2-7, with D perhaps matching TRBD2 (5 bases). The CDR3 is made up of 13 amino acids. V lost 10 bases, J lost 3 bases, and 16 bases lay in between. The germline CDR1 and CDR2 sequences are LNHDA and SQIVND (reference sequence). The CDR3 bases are TGTGCCACCACCGGGGTCAGTGGCTACGAGCAGTACTTC. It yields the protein CATTGVSGYEQYF.

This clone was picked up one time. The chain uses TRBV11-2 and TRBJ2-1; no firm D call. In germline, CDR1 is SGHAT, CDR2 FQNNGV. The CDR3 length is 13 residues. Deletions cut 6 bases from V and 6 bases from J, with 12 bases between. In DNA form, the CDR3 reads TGTGCCAGCAGTCAAACTCTTTTCAATGAGCAGTTCTTC. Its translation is CASSQTLFNEQFF.

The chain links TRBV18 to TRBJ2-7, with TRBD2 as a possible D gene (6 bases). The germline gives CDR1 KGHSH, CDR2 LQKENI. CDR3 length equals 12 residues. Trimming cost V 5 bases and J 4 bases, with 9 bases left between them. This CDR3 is CASSGGLYEQYF. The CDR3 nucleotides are TGTGCCAGCTCAGGGGGACTTTACGAGCAGTACTTC. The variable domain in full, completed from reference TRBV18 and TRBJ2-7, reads NAGVMQNPRHLVRRRGQEARLRCSPMKGHSHVYWYRQLPEEGLKFMVYLQKENIIDESGMPKERFSAEFPKEGPSILRIQQVVRGDSAAYFCASSGGLYEQYFGPGTRLTVT.

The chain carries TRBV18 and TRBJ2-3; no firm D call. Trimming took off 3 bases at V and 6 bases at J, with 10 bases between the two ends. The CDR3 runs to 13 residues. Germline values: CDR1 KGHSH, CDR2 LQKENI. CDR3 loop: CASSPYIQDTQYF. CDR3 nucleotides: TGTGCCAGCTCACCCTACATTCAGGATACGCAGTATTTT.

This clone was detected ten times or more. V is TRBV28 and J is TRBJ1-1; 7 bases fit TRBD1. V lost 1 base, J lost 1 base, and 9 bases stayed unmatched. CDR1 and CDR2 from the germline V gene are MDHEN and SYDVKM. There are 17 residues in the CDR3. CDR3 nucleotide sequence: TGTGCCAGCAGTTTATTGGGGACAGCCTTCTCGAACACTGAAGCTTTCTTT. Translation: CASSLLGTAFSNTEAFF.

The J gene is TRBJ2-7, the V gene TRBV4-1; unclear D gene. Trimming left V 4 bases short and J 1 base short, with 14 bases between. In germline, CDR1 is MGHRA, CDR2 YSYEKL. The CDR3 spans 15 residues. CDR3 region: CASSLHPAASYEQYF. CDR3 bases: TGCGCCAGCAGCCTCCACCCGGCAGCGTCCTACGAGCAGTACTTC.

The DNA of the CDR3 is TGTGCCAGCAGCTGGAACAGGCCCGTTCTAGGAGCCAAAAACATTCAGTACTTC. Its translation: CASSWNRPVLGAKNIQYF. This chain links TRBV5-6 with TRBJ2-4; D is possibly TRBD1 (5 bases). Trimming cost V 3 bases and J 0 bases, with 19 bases left between them. The CDR3 totals 18 residues. The germline gives CDR1 SGHDT, CDR2 YYEEEE. Filled out from reference TRBV5-6 and TRBJ2-4, the complete variable domain reads DAGVTQSPTHLIKTRGQQVTLRCSPKSGHDTVSWYQQALGQGPQFIFQYYEEEERQRGNFPDRFSGHQFPNYSSELNVNALLLGDSALYLCASSWNRPVLGAKNIQYFGAGTRLSVL.

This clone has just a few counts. CDR3 coding DNA: TGCAGCGTTGAAAGCCGACTAGTAGGTGAGCAGTTCTTC. Translated, it gives CSVESRLVGEQFF. This chain uses TRBV29-1 with TRBJ2-1, with D perhaps matching TRBD2 (6 bases). The V end was cut by 2 bases, the J end by 9 bases, with 14 bases between. CDR1 is SQVTM, CDR2 ANQGSEA, per germline. The CDR3 length is 13 residues.

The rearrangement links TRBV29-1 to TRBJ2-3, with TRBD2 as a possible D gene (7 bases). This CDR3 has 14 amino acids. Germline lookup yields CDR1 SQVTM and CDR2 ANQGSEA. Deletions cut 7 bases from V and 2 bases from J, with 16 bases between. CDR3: CSASGRGLTDTQYF. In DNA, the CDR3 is TGCAGCGCGTCGGGGCGGGGGCTCACAGATACGCAGTATTTT.

This CDR3 reads CASSSQAGGAEQYF. CDR3 nucleotides: TGTGCCAGTAGTTCACAGGCGGGTGGAGCCGAGCAGTACTTC. V gene TRBV19 combines with J gene TRBJ2-7; D tentatively reads TRBD1 or TRBD2 (5 bases each). This CDR3 is built from 14 residues. Per germline, CDR1 LNHDA and CDR2 SQIVND (reference sequence). Trimming shortened V by 5 bases and J by 6 bases, and 17 bases separated the two germline ends. Together with reference TRBV19 and TRBJ2-7, the CDR3 gives the full variable domain: DGGITQSPKYLFRKEGQNVTLSCEQNLNHDAMYWYRQDPGQGLRLIYYSQIVNDFQKGDIAEGYSVSREKKESFPLTVTSAQKNPTAFYLCASSSQAGGAEQYFGPGTRLTVT.

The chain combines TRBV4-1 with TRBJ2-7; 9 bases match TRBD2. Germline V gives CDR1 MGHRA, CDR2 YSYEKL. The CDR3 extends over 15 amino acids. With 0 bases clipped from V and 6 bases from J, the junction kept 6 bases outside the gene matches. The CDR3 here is CASSQELSGSREQYF. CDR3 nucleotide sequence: TGCGCCAGCAGCCAAGAACTTAGCGGGAGTCGCGAGCAGTACTTC.

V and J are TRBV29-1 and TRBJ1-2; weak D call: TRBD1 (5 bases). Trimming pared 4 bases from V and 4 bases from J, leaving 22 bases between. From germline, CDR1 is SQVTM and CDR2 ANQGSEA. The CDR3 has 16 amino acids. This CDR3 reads CSVGGFTGPSGYGYTF. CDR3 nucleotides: TGCAGCGTTGGAGGGTTTACAGGTCCCTCGGGCTATGGCTACACCTTC.

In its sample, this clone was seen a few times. CDR3 DNA: TGTGCCAGCAGCTTAGAGGGGCACGGCTACACCTTC. It yields the protein CASSLEGHGYTF. The gene calls are TRBV7-9 and TRBJ1-2, with D possibly being TRBD1 (5 bases). CDR1 and CDR2 from the germline V gene are SEHNR and FQNEAQ (reference sequence). CDR3 size: 12 residues. V was cut by 1 base and J by 8 bases, with 8 bases left in between.

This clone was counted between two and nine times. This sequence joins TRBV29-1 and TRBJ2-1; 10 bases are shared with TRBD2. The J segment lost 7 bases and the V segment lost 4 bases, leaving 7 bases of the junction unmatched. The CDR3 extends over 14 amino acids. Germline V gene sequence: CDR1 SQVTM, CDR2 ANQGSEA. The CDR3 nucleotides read TGCAGCGTTGGTAGCCTAGCGGGAGCTAATGAGCAGTTCTTC. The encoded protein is CSVGSLAGANEQFF.

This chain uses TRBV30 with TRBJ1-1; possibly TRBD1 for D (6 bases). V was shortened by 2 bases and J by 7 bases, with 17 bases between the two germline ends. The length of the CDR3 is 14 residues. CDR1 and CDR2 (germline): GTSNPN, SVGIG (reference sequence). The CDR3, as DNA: TGTGCCTGGAGTCGTACCCGGGGGCGCGGTGAAGCTTTCTTT. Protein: CAWSRTRGRGEAFF.

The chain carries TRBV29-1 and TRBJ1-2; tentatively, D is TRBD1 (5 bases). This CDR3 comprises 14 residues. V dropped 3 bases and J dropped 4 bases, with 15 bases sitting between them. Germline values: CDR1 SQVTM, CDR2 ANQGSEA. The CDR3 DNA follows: TGCAGCGTTGAGCTCGGGACGGGATTCTATGGCTACACCTTC. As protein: CSVELGTGFYGYTF.

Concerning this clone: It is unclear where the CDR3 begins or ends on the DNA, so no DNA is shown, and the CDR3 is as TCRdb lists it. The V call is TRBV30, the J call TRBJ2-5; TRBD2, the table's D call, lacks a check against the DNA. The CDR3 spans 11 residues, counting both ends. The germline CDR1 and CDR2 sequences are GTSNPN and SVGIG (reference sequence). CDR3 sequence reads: CAWSVRRAQYF.

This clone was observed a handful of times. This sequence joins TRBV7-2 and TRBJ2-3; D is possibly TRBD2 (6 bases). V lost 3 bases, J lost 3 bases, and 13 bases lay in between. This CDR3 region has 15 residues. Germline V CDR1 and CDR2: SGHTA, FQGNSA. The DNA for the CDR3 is TGTGCCAGCAGCTTTGTCGGGAGTACGACAGATACGCAGTATTTT. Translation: CASSFVGSTTDTQYF. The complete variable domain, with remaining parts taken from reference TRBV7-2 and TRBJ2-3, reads GAGVSQSPSNKVTEKGKDVELRCDPISGHTALYWYRQSLGQGLEFLIYFQGNSAPDKSGLPSDRFSAERTGGSVSTLTIQRTQQEDSAVYLCASSFVGSTTDTQYFGPGTRLTVL.

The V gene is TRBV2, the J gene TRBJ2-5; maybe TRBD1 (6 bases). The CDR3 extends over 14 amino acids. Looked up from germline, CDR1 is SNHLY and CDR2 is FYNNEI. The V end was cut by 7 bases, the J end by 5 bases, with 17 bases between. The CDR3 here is CASISQGMGETQYF. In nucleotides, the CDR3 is TGTGCCAGCATCAGTCAGGGGATGGGGGAGACCCAGTACTTC.

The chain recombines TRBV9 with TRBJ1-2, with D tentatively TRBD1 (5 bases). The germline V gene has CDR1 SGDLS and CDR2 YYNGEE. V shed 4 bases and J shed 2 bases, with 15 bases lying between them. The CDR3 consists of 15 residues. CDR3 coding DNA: TGTGCCAGCAGCCCACGACAGTTACCGAACTATGGCTACACCTTC. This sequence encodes CASSPRQLPNYGYTF.

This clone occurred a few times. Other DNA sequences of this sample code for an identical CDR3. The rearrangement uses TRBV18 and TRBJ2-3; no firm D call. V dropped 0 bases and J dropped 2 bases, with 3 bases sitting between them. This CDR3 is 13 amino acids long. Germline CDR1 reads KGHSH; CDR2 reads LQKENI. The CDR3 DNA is TGTGCCAGCTCACCACCCAACACAGATACGCAGTATTTT. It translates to CASSPPNTDTQYF.